The 28 T cell receptor beta chains presented below share a single source sample, sequenced in a study of blood T cell dynamics during melanoma immunotherapy. The time point is: week 3, after first cycle of checkpoint inhibitor. Profiled with immunoSEQ multiplex PCR; TCRdb holds only in-frame clones, not every one. The sample includes 6,000 or so clones, 88% seen only once; the top ten take around 5.1%. Sequencing used blood, obtained from a patient treated with checkpoint blockade. All receptors derive from a human donor with melanoma.

The J gene is TRBJ2-7, the V gene TRBV2; 7 nucleotides align to TRBD2. Germline CDR1 is SNHLY and CDR2 is FYNNEI. Trimming cost V 8 bases and J 9 bases; bases outside gene matches: 10. This CDR3 spans 12 amino acids. CDR3 residues: CASGLLGGGQYF. The DNA of the CDR3 is TGTGCCAGCGGCCTCCTTGGGGGGGGGCAGTACTTC.

This clone was counted once. The chain recombines TRBV5-4 with TRBJ2-6; the match to TRBD1 covers 11 bases. The CDR3 is made up of 16 amino acids. Unmatched junction bases numbered 5, after V lost 9 bases and J lost 0 bases. Per the germline V gene, CDR1 is SGHNT and CDR2 is YYREEE (reference sequence). The CDR3 loop is CATGTGGRSGANVLTF. CDR3 DNA sequence: TGTGCCACCGGGACAGGGGGTCGCTCTGGGGCCAACGTCCTGACTTTC.

V usage is TRBV5-1 and J usage is TRBJ2-7; no clear D. Trimming stripped 1 base from V and 2 bases from J, with 13 bases between. This CDR3 spans 15 amino acids. The germline V gene encodes CDR1 SGHRS and CDR2 YFSETQ. CDR3 amino acids: CASSLFAGSTYEQYF. The CDR3 nucleotides are TGCGCCAGCAGCTTGTTTGCAGGTAGTACCTACGAGCAGTACTTC. Looking up the rest from reference TRBV5-1 and TRBJ2-7 gives the full variable domain: KAGVTQTPRYLIKTRGQQVTLSCSPISGHRSVSWYQQTPGQGLQFLFEYFSETQRNKGNFPGRFSGRQFSNSRSEMNVSTLELGDSALYLCASSLFAGSTYEQYFGPGTRLTVT.

The chain has TRBV7-9 and TRBJ2-2; D is unclear. The CDR3 contains 16 residues. CDR1 is SEHNR, CDR2 FQNEAQ, per germline (reference sequence). V was clipped by 6 bases and J by 0 bases, with 14 bases between them. The CDR3 is CASSPLVITNTGELFF. CDR3 DNA: TGTGCCAGCAGTCCATTGGTGATTACGAACACCGGGGAGCTGTTTTTT.

The chain employs TRBV6-6 and TRBJ2-5, with D possibly called TRBD1 or TRBD2 (5 bases each). The ends were cut back, 6 bases at V and 3 bases at J, with 5 bases in the middle. This CDR3 is built from 11 residues. CDR1 is MNHNY, CDR2 SVGAGI, per germline (reference sequence). DNA of the CDR3: TGTGCCAGCAGGGGGGAAGAGACCCAGTACTTC. It specifies CASRGEETQYF.

The rearrangement links TRBV7-9 to TRBJ2-3; TRBD2 agrees at 8 bases. This CDR3 is built from 15 residues. Per the germline V gene, CDR1 is SEHNR and CDR2 is FQNEAQ (reference sequence). V shed 5 bases, J shed 0 bases, and the junction held 4 bases outside the gene matches. The CDR3 sequence: CASSASGGSTDTQYF. The DNA of the CDR3 is TGTGCCAGCAGCGCAAGCGGGGGCAGCACAGATACGCAGTATTTT.

The chain is built from TRBV2 and TRBJ2-1, with D perhaps given as TRBD1 or TRBD2 (5 bases each). Trimming took 5 bases from V and 8 from J, leaving 22 bases between them. From germline, CDR1 is SNHLY and CDR2 FYNNEI. This CDR3 is built from 16 residues. Written as DNA, the CDR3 is TGTGCCAGCAGTAGATTCCAGGGAGAGTTGCCTGATGAGCAGTTCTTC. Its protein is CASSRFQGELPDEQFF.

The chain recombines TRBV7-8 with TRBJ1-2, with D uncertain. The V and J ends lost 5 bases and 7 bases respectively, with 11 bases between them. The CDR3 runs 12 residues. CDR1 and CDR2 (germline): SGHVS, FQNEAQ. CDR3 nucleotide sequence: TGTGCCAGCAGCGCCGGGGTTGCTGGCTACACCTTC. Translated, it gives CASSAGVAGYTF. Based on the CDR3 plus reference TRBV7-8 and TRBJ1-2, the full variable domain is GAGVSQSPRYKVAKRGQDVALRCDPISGHVSLFWYQQALGQGPEFLTYFQNEAQLDKSGLPSDRFFAERPEGSVSTLKIQRTQQEDSAVYLCASSAGVAGYTFGSGTRLTVV.

V gene TRBV5-6 combines with J gene TRBJ2-2; 9 bases match TRBD2. V was clipped by 4 bases and J by 4 bases; unmatched bases: 14. CDR3 length: 18 amino acids. Germline V lookup: CDR1 SGHDT, CDR2 YYEEEE. CDR3 in amino acids: CASSLSRRGGIGTGELFF. CDR3 DNA: TGTGCCAGCAGCCTATCTAGGCGGGGGGGAATCGGCACCGGGGAGCTGTTTTTT.

This clone was seen only once. V gene TRBV6-5 combines with J gene TRBJ1-6; unclear D gene. Trimming removed 5 bases at V and 4 bases at J, with 12 bases between. The CDR3 is made up of 15 amino acids. Germline assignment: CDR1 MNHEY and CDR2 SVGAGI. In DNA, the CDR3 is TGTGCCAGCAGTCGCCGCAGATCTTATAATTCACCCCTCCACTTT. This codes for CASSRRRSYNSPLHF.

The V call is TRBV11-1, the J call TRBJ2-3; D perhaps matches TRBD2 (5 bases). The V gene's germline CDR1 is SGHAT and CDR2 FQDESV (reference sequence). This CDR3 region has 15 residues. The V end lost 3 bases, the J end lost 3 bases, and 13 bases lay between the germline ends. CDR3 sequence: CASSFSGPGTDTQYF. CDR3 DNA sequence: TGTGCCAGCAGCTTCTCTGGACCGGGGACAGATACGCAGTATTTT.

The chain joins TRBV25-1 to TRBJ2-5; 11 bases fit TRBD2. The junction had 3 bases not matched to a gene; V was cut back by 4 bases and J by 5 bases. CDR3 length equals 14 residues. CDR1 and CDR2 (germline): MGHDK, SYGVNS. CDR3 nucleotide sequence: TGTGCCAGCAGTGCCGGACTAGCGGGCGAGACCCAGTACTTC. Its protein product is CASSAGLAGETQYF.

This clone appeared a single time. The rearrangement links TRBV28 to TRBJ1-5; D gene unclear. Germline assignment: CDR1 MDHEN and CDR2 SYDVKM. V was clipped by 2 bases and J by 2 bases, with 7 bases between them. The CDR3 extends over 14 amino acids. DNA for the CDR3: TGTGCCAGCAGTTTACAAAGTCGCAATCAGCCCCAGCATTTT. This sequence encodes CASSLQSRNQPQHF. The entire variable domain, with the rest obtained from reference TRBV28 and TRBJ1-5, is as follows: DVKVTQSSRYLVKRTGEKVFLECVQDMDHENMFWYRQDPGLGLRLIYFSYDVKMKEKGDIPEGYSVSREKKERFSLILESASTNQTSMYLCASSLQSRNQPQHFGDGTRLSIL.

V is TRBV30 and J is TRBJ2-2, with 8 nucleotides matching TRBD1. The CDR3 is made up of 14 amino acids. Germline V gene sequence: CDR1 GTSNPN, CDR2 SVGIG (reference sequence). V was clipped by 4 bases and J by 0 bases; unmatched bases: 1. In nucleotides, the CDR3 is TGTGCCTGGAACAGGGGGTCGAACACCGGGGAGCTGTTTTTT. Amino acids: CAWNRGSNTGELFF. The full variable domain, in which reference TRBV30 and TRBJ2-2 provide the parts outside the CDR3, is SQTIHQWPATLVQPVGSPLSLECTVEGTSNPNLYWYRQAAGRGLQLLFYSVGIGQISSEVPQNLSASRPQDRQFILSSKKLLLSDSGFYLCAWNRGSNTGELFFGEGSRLTVL.

This sequence joins TRBV28 and TRBJ1-5; 10 bases match TRBD1. The CDR3 runs to 15 residues. Germline lookup yields CDR1 MDHEN and CDR2 SYDVKM. V lost 3 bases and J lost 6; bases outside the gene matches: 5. The CDR3 protein is CASSFGDRGFQPQHF. DNA of the CDR3: TGTGCCAGCAGTTTCGGGGACAGGGGCTTTCAGCCCCAGCATTTT.

The rearrangement joins TRBV5-4 to TRBJ2-5; 15 nucleotides line up with TRBD2. Per germline, CDR1 SGHNT and CDR2 YYREEE (reference sequence). V was clipped by 4 bases and J by 6 bases; unmatched bases: 7. The CDR3 runs 16 residues. CDR3 sequence (DNA): TGTGCCAGCAGCCGGACTAGCGGGGGGGACAGTAAGACCCAGTACTTC. This translates into CASSRTSGGDSKTQYF.

V is TRBV5-1 and J is TRBJ2-1, with a tentative D call TRBD2 (6 bases). The V end was cut by 4 bases, the J end by 10 bases, with 15 bases between. This CDR3 region has 13 residues. In germline, CDR1 is SGHRS, CDR2 YFSETQ. The CDR3 protein is CASSPLGSGEQFF. The CDR3 DNA follows: TGCGCCAGCAGCCCGCTGGGAAGCGGGGAGCAGTTCTTC.

The V gene is TRBV4-1, the J gene TRBJ2-3; D possibly corresponds to TRBD1 (5 bases). The CDR3 is 15 residues long. Between the trimmed V and J ends, which lost 2 bases and 2 bases, there was a span of 11 bases. Germline V CDR1 and CDR2: MGHRA, YSYEKL. The DNA of the CDR3 is TGCGCCAGCAGCCAACTTGGACAAGTCACAGATACGCAGTATTTT. Amino acids: CASSQLGQVTDTQYF.

The chain is built from TRBV6-6 and TRBJ1-1; D perhaps matches TRBD1 (6 bases). The germline V gene encodes CDR1 MNHNY and CDR2 SVGAGI (reference sequence). Trimming left V 9 bases short and J 3 bases short, with 14 bases between. This CDR3 is built from 13 residues. In nucleotides, the CDR3 is TGTGCCAGTGCGGTCCAGGGGCACACTGAAGCTTTCTTT. It yields the protein CASAVQGHTEAFF.

This clone was found once. The chain carries TRBV6-5 and TRBJ1-2; 7 positions agree with TRBD1. This CDR3 has 13 amino acids. Germline V gene sequence: CDR1 MNHEY, CDR2 SVGAGI. The ends lost 5 bases at V and 7 bases at J; junction bases unmatched: 7. Here the CDR3 DNA reads TGTGCCAGCAGTCGCGACAGGGTGGGTGGCTACACCTTC. Encoded protein: CASSRDRVGGYTF.

The chain links TRBV5-1 to TRBJ1-4; unclear D gene. This CDR3 region has 14 residues. Germline V gene sequence: CDR1 SGHRS, CDR2 YFSETQ. Trimming left V 6 bases short and J 2 bases short, with 11 bases between. The CDR3 bases are TGCGCCAGCAAAAGGCAGGCCACTAATGAAAAACTGTTTTTT. Translation gives CASKRQATNEKLFF.

The chain carries TRBV5-1 and TRBJ2-3; TRBD2 agrees at 12 bases. V lost 6 bases to trimming and J lost 4 bases; unmatched junction nucleotides: 3. Germline values: CDR1 SGHRS, CDR2 YFSETQ. CDR3 size: 14 residues. The CDR3 nucleotides are TGCGCCAGCAACGGACTAGCGGGGTCAGATACGCAGTATTTT. This encodes CASNGLAGSDTQYF.

J is TRBJ1-5 and V is TRBV15, with unresolved D. V was shortened by 1 base and J by 7 bases, with 5 bases between the two germline ends. Per the germline V gene, CDR1 is LNHNV and CDR2 is YYDKDF (reference sequence). This CDR3 region has 12 residues. CDR3 amino acids: CATSRVGQPQHF. The CDR3 coding sequence is TGTGCCACCAGCAGAGTTGGCCAGCCCCAGCATTTT.

This chain joins TRBV6-4 and TRBJ1-5; tentative D call: TRBD1 (6 bases). The CDR3 is made up of 15 amino acids. Trimming removed 5 bases from V and 2 bases from J, with 13 bases in between. The germline V gene has CDR1 MRHNA and CDR2 SNTAGT. For the CDR3, the DNA is TGTGCCAGCAGTCCCAGGGGCATAGGCAATCAGCCCCAGCATTTT. This translates into CASSPRGIGNQPQHF.

The chain has TRBV28 and TRBJ2-2; D gene uncertain. Germline loops: CDR1 MDHEN, CDR2 SYDVKM. CDR3 length: 13 amino acids. Trimming stripped 7 bases from V and 3 bases from J, with 9 bases between. The DNA for the CDR3 is TGTGCCAGCAACCTTGGGGACACCGGGGAGCTGTTTTTT. This codes for CASNLGDTGELFF.

The CDR3 protein is CASSLEGFSETQYF. In nucleotides, the CDR3 is TGCGCCAGCAGCTTGGAAGGGTTCTCAGAGACCCAGTACTTC. The chain recombines TRBV5-1 with TRBJ2-5; no reliable D call. CDR1 SGHRS and CDR2 YFSETQ come from the germline V gene. The CDR3 has 14 residues. Trimming left V 0 bases short and J 4 bases short, with 10 bases between.

The rearrangement uses TRBV6-6 and TRBJ2-3; a weak D match, TRBD2 (7 bases). In germline, CDR1 is MNHNY, CDR2 SVGAGI (reference sequence). The V gene lost 6 bases and the J gene lost 3 bases, with 16 bases spanning the gap. The CDR3 runs 15 residues. Here the CDR3 reads CASRPSGGGTDTQYF. CDR3 nucleotides: TGTGCCAGCAGACCTTCGGGGGGCGGGACAGATACGCAGTATTTT.

The V and J genes are TRBV27 and TRBJ1-1; D is unclear. V was cut by 3 bases and J by 4 bases, with 12 bases left in between. This CDR3 spans 14 amino acids. Germline CDR1 MNHEY, CDR2 SMNVEV (reference sequence). The CDR3 here is CASSFIERSTEAFF. CDR3 in DNA: TGTGCCAGCAGTTTCATAGAAAGGAGCACTGAAGCTTTCTTT.